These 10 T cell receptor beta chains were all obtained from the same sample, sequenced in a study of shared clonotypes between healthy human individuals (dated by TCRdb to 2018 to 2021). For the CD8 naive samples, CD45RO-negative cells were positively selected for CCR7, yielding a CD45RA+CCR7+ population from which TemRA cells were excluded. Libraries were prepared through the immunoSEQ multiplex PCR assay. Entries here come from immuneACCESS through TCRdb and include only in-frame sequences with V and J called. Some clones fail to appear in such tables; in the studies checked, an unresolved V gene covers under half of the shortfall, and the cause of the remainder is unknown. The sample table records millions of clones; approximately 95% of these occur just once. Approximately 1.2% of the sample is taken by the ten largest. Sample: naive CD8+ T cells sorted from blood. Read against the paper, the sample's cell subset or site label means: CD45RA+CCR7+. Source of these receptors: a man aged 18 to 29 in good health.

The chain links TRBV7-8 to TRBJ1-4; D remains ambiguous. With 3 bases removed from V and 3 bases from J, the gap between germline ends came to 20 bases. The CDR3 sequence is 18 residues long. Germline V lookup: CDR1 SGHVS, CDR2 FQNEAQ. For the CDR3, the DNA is TGTGCCAGCAGCTTTGACCACTTAAGTCGGGGATCTAATGAAAAACTGTTTTTT. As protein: CASSFDHLSRGSNEKLFF.

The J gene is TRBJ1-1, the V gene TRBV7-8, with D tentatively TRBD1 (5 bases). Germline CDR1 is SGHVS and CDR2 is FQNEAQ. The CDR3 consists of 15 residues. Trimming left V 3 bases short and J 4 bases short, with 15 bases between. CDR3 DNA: TGTGCCAGCAGCTTCCGGACGGGGGATATCACTGAAGCTTTCTTT. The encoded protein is CASSFRTGDITEAFF.

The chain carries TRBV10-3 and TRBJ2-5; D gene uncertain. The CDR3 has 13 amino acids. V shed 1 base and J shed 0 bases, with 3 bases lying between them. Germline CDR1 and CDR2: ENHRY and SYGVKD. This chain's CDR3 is CAISEWNQETQYF. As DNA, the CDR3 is TGTGCCATCAGTGAGTGGAACCAAGAGACCCAGTACTTC.

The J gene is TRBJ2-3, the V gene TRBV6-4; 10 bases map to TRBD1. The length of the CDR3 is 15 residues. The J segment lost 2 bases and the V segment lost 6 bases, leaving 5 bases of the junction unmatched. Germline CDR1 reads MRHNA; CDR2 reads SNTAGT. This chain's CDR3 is CASRPGQGITDTQYF. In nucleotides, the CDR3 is TGTGCCAGCAGACCGGGACAGGGGATCACAGATACGCAGTATTTT.

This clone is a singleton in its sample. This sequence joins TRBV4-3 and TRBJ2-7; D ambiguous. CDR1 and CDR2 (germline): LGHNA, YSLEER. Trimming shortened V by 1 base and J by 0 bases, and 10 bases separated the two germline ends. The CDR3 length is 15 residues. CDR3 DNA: TGCGCCAGCAGCCAAGGGTCCGGAGCCTCCTACGAGCAGTACTTC. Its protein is CASSQGSGASYEQYF.

CDR3 DNA sequence: TGTGCCAGCAGCCTGGCGGAAGGTGCCTACAATGAGCAGTTCTTC. It specifies CASSLAEGAYNEQFF. The chain carries TRBV7-9 and TRBJ2-1; D is uncertain. The CDR3 length is 15 residues. Trimming took off 5 bases at V and 2 bases at J, with 13 bases between the two ends. CDR1 SEHNR and CDR2 FQNEAQ come from the germline V gene (reference sequence).

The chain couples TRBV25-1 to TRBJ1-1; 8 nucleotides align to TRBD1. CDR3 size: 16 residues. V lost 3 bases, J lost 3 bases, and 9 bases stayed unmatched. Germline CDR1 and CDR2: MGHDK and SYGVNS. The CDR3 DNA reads TGTGCCAGCAGTGATTTCGGACAGGGAGGTGACACTGAAGCTTTCTTT. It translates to CASSDFGQGGDTEAFF.

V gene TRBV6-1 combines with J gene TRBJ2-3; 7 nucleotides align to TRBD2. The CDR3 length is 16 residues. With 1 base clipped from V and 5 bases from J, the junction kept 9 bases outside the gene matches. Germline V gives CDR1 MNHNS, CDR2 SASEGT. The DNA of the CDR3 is TGTGCCAGCAGTGAAGACCCCCCGTTAGCGGGAGATACGCAGTATTTT. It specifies CASSEDPPLAGDTQYF.

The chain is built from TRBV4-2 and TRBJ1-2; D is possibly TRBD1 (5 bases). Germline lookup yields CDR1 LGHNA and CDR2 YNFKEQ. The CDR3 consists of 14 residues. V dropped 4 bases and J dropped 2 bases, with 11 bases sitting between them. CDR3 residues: CASSPGRGNYGYTF. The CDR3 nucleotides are TGTGCCAGCAGCCCCGGAAGGGGAAACTATGGCTACACCTTC.

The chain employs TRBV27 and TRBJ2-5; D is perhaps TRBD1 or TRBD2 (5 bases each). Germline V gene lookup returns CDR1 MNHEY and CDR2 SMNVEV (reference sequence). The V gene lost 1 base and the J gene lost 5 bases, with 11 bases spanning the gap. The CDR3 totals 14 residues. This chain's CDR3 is CASSLFAGTETQYF. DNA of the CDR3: TGTGCCAGCAGTTTATTCGCAGGGACCGAGACCCAGTACTTC.